A single sample is the source of the 30 T cell receptor beta chains below, sequenced in a study of T cell responses to AZD1222 COVID-19 vaccine. Produced via immunoSEQ multiplex PCR; TCRdb's table is partial and in-frame only. The sample includes under 140,000 clones, roughly four fifths of them seen just once. Specimen: peripheral blood, collected on day 0 of AZD1222 vaccination. The receptors come from an adult in good health.

J is TRBJ2-7 and V is TRBV11-3; D unclear. Per germline, CDR1 SGHNT and CDR2 YENEEA. The CDR3 sequence is 14 residues long. V lost 3 bases, J lost 2 bases, and 11 bases lay in between. As DNA, the CDR3 is TGTGCCAGCAGCTTCGGATCAAATACCTACGAGCAGTACTTC. It encodes CASSFGSNTYEQYF.

This chain uses TRBV10-1 with TRBJ1-2, with TRBD1 as a possible D gene (5 bases). Per the germline V gene, CDR1 is WNHNN and CDR2 is SYGVQD (reference sequence). V shed 0 bases and J shed 7 bases, with 9 bases lying between them. The CDR3 has 13 residues. The CDR3 spells CASSESPGLGYTF. The CDR3 DNA reads as TGCGCCAGCAGTGAGTCCCCAGGGCTTGGCTACACCTTC.

This clone was seen more than once but under ten times. V usage is TRBV18 and J usage is TRBJ1-1, with a possible D match to TRBD1 (5 bases). This CDR3 comprises 14 residues. Deletions cut 4 bases from V and 5 bases from J, with 14 bases between. The germline V gene encodes CDR1 KGHSH and CDR2 LQKENI. In DNA form, the CDR3 reads TGTGCCAGCTCACTCTCCGGGACGCCAACTGAAGCTTTCTTT. Protein product: CASSLSGTPTEAFF.

The chain uses TRBV6-5 and TRBJ2-3, with TRBD2 matching 8 bases. The germline V gene encodes CDR1 MNHEY and CDR2 SVGAGI. The CDR3 length is 15 residues. With 3 bases clipped from V and 1 base from J, the junction kept 3 bases outside the gene matches. The chain's CDR3 is CASSYQAGGTDTQYF. The CDR3, as DNA: TGTGCCAGCAGTTATCAAGCGGGGGGCACAGATACGCAGTATTTT.

The chain recombines TRBV10-2 with TRBJ2-2, with 7 positions matching TRBD2. The CDR3 totals 15 residues. The J segment lost 1 base and the V segment lost 8 bases, leaving 7 bases of the junction unmatched. Germline V CDR1 and CDR2: WSHSY, SAAADI. CDR3 in amino acids: CASSRTRMNTGELFF. CDR3 coding DNA: TGCGCCAGCTCCCGGACTAGGATGAACACCGGGGAGCTGTTTTTT.

V and J are TRBV7-2 and TRBJ1-6; D remains ambiguous. Germline V gene sequence: CDR1 SGHTA, CDR2 FQGNSA. This CDR3 is 11 amino acids long. Trimming stripped 2 bases from V and 7 bases from J, with 0 bases between. The CDR3 here is CASSLNSPLHF. CDR3 in DNA: TGTGCCAGCAGCTTAAATTCACCCCTCCACTTT. The variable domain in full, with the rest retrieved from reference TRBV7-2 and TRBJ1-6, is GAGVSQSPSNKVTEKGKDVELRCDPISGHTALYWYRQSLGQGLEFLIYFQGNSAPDKSGLPSDRFSAERTGGSVSTLTIQRTQQEDSAVYLCASSLNSPLHFGNGTRLTVT.

The V and J genes are TRBV18 and TRBJ1-1; no clear D gene. The V end lost 1 base, the J end lost 5 bases, and 5 bases lay between the germline ends. The CDR3 consists of 12 residues. From germline, CDR1 is KGHSH and CDR2 LQKENI. CDR3 sequence: CASSPQKTEAFF. The CDR3, as DNA: TGTGCCAGCTCACCACAGAAAACTGAAGCTTTCTTT.

The chain carries TRBV5-8 and TRBJ1-5; D is unclear. Trimming removed 2 bases at V and 7 bases at J, with 10 bases between. The germline gives CDR1 SGHTS, CDR2 YDEGEE. This CDR3 region has 13 residues. CDR3 residues: CASSLRQWQPQHF. The CDR3 region has the DNA TGTGCCAGCAGCTTAAGGCAGTGGCAGCCCCAGCATTTT.

This rearrangement joins TRBV6-5 to TRBJ2-7, with 7 bases identical to TRBD2. The V gene's germline CDR1 is MNHEY and CDR2 SVGAGI. Germline trimming cut 2 bases from V and 1 base from J; bases unmatched to any gene: 2. The CDR3 extends over 14 amino acids. CDR3 bases: TGTGCCAGCAGTTACCTAGCGGCTTCCTACGAGCAGTACTTC. Amino acids: CASSYLAASYEQYF.

The chain uses TRBV10-1 and TRBJ2-1, with D perhaps matching TRBD2 (5 bases). The CDR3 runs 13 residues. Germline lookup yields CDR1 WNHNN and CDR2 SYGVQD (reference sequence). Trimming shortened V by 8 bases and J by 3 bases, and 11 bases separated the two germline ends. This chain's CDR3 is CASQERFYNEQFF. Written as DNA, the CDR3 is TGCGCCAGCCAGGAGCGGTTCTACAATGAGCAGTTCTTC.

The sample holds one count of this clone. V is TRBV6-2 or TRBV6-3 and J is TRBJ2-1; 7 positions match TRBD2. The CDR3 contains 15 residues. Looked up from germline, CDR1 is MNHEY and CDR2 is SVGEGT. The trim removed 4 bases at V and 8 bases at J, leaving 11 bases unmatched. Here the CDR3 DNA reads TGTGCCAGCAGTTCTAGCGGTCCCGGGGAGGATGAGCAGTTCTTC. Amino acids: CASSSSGPGEDEQFF.

This chain uses TRBV7-2 with TRBJ2-2; 14 positions agree with TRBD2. The CDR3 length is 17 residues. The V segment lost 5 bases and the J segment 1 base; nucleotides outside the gene matches: 3. The V gene's germline CDR1 is SGHTA and CDR2 FQGNSA. The chain's CDR3 is CASSHGLAGGNTGELFF. CDR3 nucleotide sequence: TGTGCCAGCAGCCATGGACTAGCGGGAGGGAACACCGGGGAGCTGTTTTTT.

The CDR3 coding sequence is TGTGCCAGTACCTCCGTCCATGCCCTTCATCAGCCCCAGCATTTT. This codes for CASTSVHALHQPQHF. The chain joins TRBV19 to TRBJ1-5; no reliable D call. Trimming removed 7 bases at V and 5 bases at J, with 18 bases between. CDR3 length: 15 residues. Germline CDR1 is LNHDA and CDR2 is SQIVND (reference sequence).

The chain has TRBV18 and TRBJ2-3; unclear D gene. CDR1 is KGHSH, CDR2 LQKENI, per germline. The CDR3 runs 16 residues. The V end lost 3 bases, the J end lost 0 bases, and 13 bases lay between the germline ends. This chain's CDR3 is CASSPRSARSTDTQYF. The CDR3, as DNA: TGTGCCAGCTCACCCCGATCCGCCCGAAGCACAGATACGCAGTATTTT.

V usage is TRBV19 and J usage is TRBJ2-5; maybe TRBD1 (5 bases). V gave up 7 bases and J gave up 5 bases, with 14 bases separating them. CDR3 length: 13 residues. Per the germline V gene, CDR1 is LNHDA and CDR2 is SQIVND (reference sequence). CDR3 nucleotide sequence: TGTGCCAGTACAGGCAGGGTGGACGAGACCCAGTACTTC. Translating it yields CASTGRVDETQYF.

The V and J genes are TRBV18 and TRBJ1-5; 7 nucleotides align to TRBD1. Germline V CDR1 and CDR2: KGHSH, LQKENI. V gave up 3 bases and J gave up 4 bases; unmatched junction bases: 9. CDR3 length: 16 amino acids. As DNA, the CDR3 is TGTGCCAGCTCACCTTCGGCGCCAGGGGGAAATCAGCCCCAGCATTTT. This encodes CASSPSAPGGNQPQHF.

The V call is TRBV7-2, the J call TRBJ2-3; TRBD1 is a possible D gene (5 bases). Germline values: CDR1 SGHTA, CDR2 FQGNSA. The CDR3 length is 11 residues. Trimming stripped 8 bases from V and 4 bases from J, with 7 bases between. Here the CDR3 reads CASWGADTQYF. Written as DNA, the CDR3 is TGTGCCAGCTGGGGCGCAGATACGCAGTATTTT.

This clone was counted a single time. V is TRBV2 and J is TRBJ1-1; the D gene is possibly TRBD1 (6 bases). The CDR3 runs to 12 residues. Germline CDR1 reads SNHLY; CDR2 reads FYNNEI. With 6 bases removed from V and 10 bases from J, the gap between germline ends came to 15 bases. The CDR3 DNA is TGTGCCAGCAGAGGCACAGGGTACGGAGCTTTCTTT. Amino acid sequence: CASRGTGYGAFF.

This clone was counted only a few times. The chain uses TRBV28 and TRBJ1-2, with D possibly being TRBD1 (5 bases). Trimming took off 6 bases at V and 1 base at J, with 21 bases between the two ends. The CDR3 is 17 residues long. CDR1 is MDHEN and CDR2 is SYDVKM in the germline V gene. In nucleotides, the CDR3 is TGTGCCAGCAGCCCAACCGGGCTCCGGGGCTTTAACTATGGCTACACCTTC. Amino acid sequence: CASSPTGLRGFNYGYTF.

The chain has TRBV3-1 (or the pseudogene TRBV3-2) and TRBJ2-7; 8 bases agree with TRBD1. The CDR3 has 13 amino acids. With 5 bases clipped from V and 7 bases from J, the junction kept 7 bases outside the gene matches. CDR1 is LGHDT, CDR2 YNNKEL, per germline (reference sequence). CDR3 nucleotides: TGTGCCAGCAGCAGCGTGGACAGGGCGGAGCAGTACTTC. This codes for CASSSVDRAEQYF.

The J gene is TRBJ2-7, the V gene TRBV5-6, with TRBD1 matching 7 bases. Trimming took 0 bases from V and 5 from J; bases not matched to a gene: 8. Germline assignment: CDR1 SGHDT and CDR2 YYEEEE. CDR3 length: 15 amino acids. The CDR3 sequence is CASSLAQTGLHEQYF. The CDR3 bases are TGTGCCAGCAGCTTGGCCCAGACAGGGTTACACGAGCAGTACTTC.

The chain recombines TRBV19 with TRBJ2-5; 10 positions agree with TRBD1. CDR1 and CDR2 from the germline V gene are LNHDA and SQIVND (reference sequence). There are 14 residues in the CDR3. V shed 4 bases, J shed 5 bases, and the junction held 4 bases outside the gene matches. In nucleotides, the CDR3 is TGTGCCAGTAGTAAGGGACAGGGGTGGGAGACCCAGTACTTC. Its translation: CASSKGQGWETQYF.

On this clone itself: Since a much larger clone is just one base distant, this may be a read error. Other DNA sequences within the sample encode an identical CDR3. The genes are TRBV7-8 and TRBJ1-4; unclear D gene. Germline lookup yields CDR1 SGHVS and CDR2 FQNEAQ. There are 15 residues in the CDR3. The CDR3 is CASSLAGGTNEKLFF. The CDR3 coding sequence is TGTGCCAGCAGCTTAGCGGGAGGAACTAATGAAAAATTGTTTTTT.

V is TRBV6-5 and J is TRBJ1-4; 8 bases fit TRBD1. CDR3 length equals 15 residues. The V and J ends lost 6 bases and 7 bases, in that order; junction bases with no gene match: 10. Germline assignment: CDR1 MNHEY and CDR2 SVGAGI. As DNA, the CDR3 is TGTGCCAGCAGGCGAGCAGGGGGCGCGGGTGAAAAACTGTTTTTT. Its protein is CASRRAGGAGEKLFF.

The chain links TRBV9 to TRBJ1-2, with unresolved D. Per germline, CDR1 SGDLS and CDR2 YYNGEE. Deletions cut 0 bases from V and 2 bases from J, with 11 bases between. CDR3 size: 15 residues. This CDR3 reads CASSVGTEANYGYTF. CDR3 DNA sequence: TGTGCCAGCAGCGTAGGGACGGAAGCAAACTATGGCTACACCTTC.

V and J are TRBV13 and TRBJ1-1; D call uncertain. Germline assignment: CDR1 PRHDT and CDR2 FYEKMQ (reference sequence). V shed 0 bases and J shed 11 bases, with 25 bases lying between them. This CDR3 spans 17 amino acids. CDR3 DNA: TGTGCCAGCAGCTTAGGCGGGGAGGGTTGGGCAAGGGAATGGGCTTTCTTT. It yields the protein CASSLGGEGWAREWAFF.

The chain links TRBV9 to TRBJ2-3; D gene unclear. Germline V CDR1 and CDR2: SGDLS, YYNGEE. The length of the CDR3 is 13 residues. Trimming took 0 bases from V and 7 from J, leaving 9 bases between them. CDR3 in amino acids: CASSVASAYTQYF. The DNA of the CDR3 is TGTGCCAGCAGCGTAGCTAGTGCCTATACGCAGTATTTT.

V and J are TRBV2 and TRBJ2-4; no reliable D call. CDR1 is SNHLY, CDR2 FYNNEI, per germline. The CDR3 runs to 15 residues. Trimming took 0 bases from V and 3 from J, leaving 9 bases between them. The CDR3 sequence: CASSEASTVKNIQYF. CDR3 DNA sequence: TGTGCCAGCAGTGAAGCGAGCACAGTCAAAAACATTCAGTACTTC.

The V and J genes are TRBV14 and TRBJ2-7; no clear D. Trimming removed 0 bases from V and 6 bases from J, with 15 bases in between. Germline V lookup: CDR1 SGHDN, CDR2 FVKESK. The CDR3 is made up of 15 amino acids. The CDR3 nucleotides read TGTGCCAGCAGCCAAGATATCTCCTTCCCGTTCGAGCAGTACTTC. The encoded protein is CASSQDISFPFEQYF.

The chain employs TRBV29-1 and TRBJ2-4; TRBD2 matches 9 bases. The J segment lost 9 bases and the V segment lost 3 bases, leaving 6 bases of the junction unmatched. This CDR3 region has 13 residues. The germline V gene has CDR1 SQVTM and CDR2 ANQGSEA. The CDR3 bases are TGCAGCGTTGAGGCGGGGGGGCCGGGCATTCAGTACTTC. It specifies CSVEAGGPGIQYF. Complete variable domain (other parts from reference TRBV29-1 and TRBJ2-4): SAVISQKPSRDICQRGTSLTIQCQVDSQVTMMFWYRQQPGQSLTLIATANQGSEATYESGFVIDKFPISRPNLTFSTLTVSNMSPEDSSIYLCSVEAGGPGIQYFGAGTRLSVL.